One sample yielded the 11 T cell receptor beta chains listed below, sequenced in a study of blood T cell repertoires in COVID-19. Repertoires were generated with immunoSEQ multiplex PCR, while TCRdb's copy carries only in-frame clones and drops some. The sample has about 270,000 clones; 86% are singletons. Material: peripheral blood. All receptors come from a man in his forties or fifties with active or convalescent COVID-19.

This clone has more than one count but fewer than ten. This chain joins TRBV11-2 and TRBJ2-7, with 9 nucleotides matching TRBD1. J lost 1 base, V lost 5 bases, and 6 bases had no gene match. The CDR3 has 15 residues. Per germline, CDR1 SGHAT and CDR2 FQNNGV. CDR3 sequence (DNA): TGTGCCAGCAGCGGAGCGGGACAGGGATCCTACGAGCAGTACTTC. Its translation: CASSGAGQGSYEQYF.

The chain employs TRBV19 and TRBJ2-7; TRBD2 might be the D (5 bases). Per germline, CDR1 LNHDA and CDR2 SQIVND (reference sequence). The CDR3 contains 16 residues. The V end lost 4 bases, the J end lost 0 bases, and 16 bases lay between the germline ends. CDR3 residues: CASSKYGDAFSYEQYF. CDR3 nucleotides: TGTGCCAGTAGTAAATACGGGGATGCTTTCTCCTACGAGCAGTACTTC.

The genes are TRBV2 and TRBJ2-1; TRBD2 might be the D (5 bases). Deletions cut 10 bases from V and 5 bases from J, with 15 bases between. This CDR3 has 13 residues. Germline V gene data show CDR1 as SNHLY and CDR2 as FYNNEI. The CDR3: CATTQDGDNEQFF. The CDR3 DNA sequence: TGTGCCACCACGCAGGACGGGGACAATGAGCAGTTCTTC.

The chain joins TRBV6-5 to TRBJ1-2, with unresolved D. Between the trimmed V and J ends, which lost 1 base and 3 bases, there was a span of 6 bases. This CDR3 has 13 amino acids. The germline gives CDR1 MNHEY, CDR2 SVGAGI. This chain's CDR3 is CASSYFGDYGYTF. DNA of the CDR3: TGTGCCAGCAGTTACTTCGGGGACTATGGCTACACCTTC.

CDR3 in amino acids: CASSPPGQFQGGSGNTIYF. The CDR3 DNA follows: TGTGCCAGCTCACCACCCGGGCAGTTCCAAGGGGGCTCTGGAAACACCATATATTTT. This chain links TRBV18 with TRBJ1-3; tentative D call: TRBD1 (6 bases). Deletions cut 0 bases from V and 0 bases from J, with 18 bases between. The CDR3 is 19 amino acids. Germline lookup yields CDR1 KGHSH and CDR2 LQKENI.

This clone was seen just once. DNA of the CDR3: TGTGCCAGTAGCCCCATGGGACAGTCGTTCTCTGGGGCCAACGTCCTGACTTTC. Residues: CASSPMGQSFSGANVLTF. The gene calls are TRBV19 and TRBJ2-6; 7 bases align to TRBD1. V was pared by 6 bases and J by 0 bases, with 11 bases of the junction left unmatched. CDR1 is LNHDA, CDR2 SQIVND, per germline (reference sequence). The CDR3 totals 18 residues. The full variable domain, completed using reference TRBV19 and TRBJ2-6, is DGGITQSPKYLFRKEGQNVTLSCEQNLNHDAMYWYRQDPGQGLRLIYYSQIVNDFQKGDIAEGYSVSREKKESFPLTVTSAQKNPTAFYLCASSPMGQSFSGANVLTFGAGSRLTVL.

The gene calls are TRBV2 and TRBJ2-7; 7 bases fit TRBD1. J lost 1 base, V lost 7 bases, and 4 bases had no gene match. This CDR3 region has 13 residues. Germline CDR1 SNHLY, CDR2 FYNNEI. The CDR3 protein is CASTRDSSYEQYF. CDR3 coding DNA: TGTGCCAGCACCCGGGACAGTTCCTACGAGCAGTACTTC.

The chain recombines TRBV3-1 (or the pseudogene TRBV3-2) with TRBJ2-7; D gene uncertain. The V gene's germline CDR1 is LGHDT and CDR2 YNNKEL (reference sequence). Trimming removed 0 bases from V and 6 bases from J, with 12 bases in between. The CDR3 consists of 14 residues. The chain's CDR3 is CASSQENRFAEQYF. Here the CDR3 DNA reads TGTGCCAGCAGCCAAGAAAACAGATTTGCCGAGCAGTACTTC.

The gene calls are TRBV5-1 and TRBJ1-4; D gene ambiguous. The CDR3 runs 15 residues. Germline CDR1 and CDR2: SGHRS and YFSETQ. V was cut by 3 bases and J by 8 bases, with 17 bases left in between. The chain's CDR3 is CASSSDVGPGEKLFF. DNA for the CDR3: TGCGCCAGCAGCTCGGACGTCGGTCCGGGGGAAAAACTGTTTTTT.

The rearrangement joins TRBV29-1 to TRBJ2-7; 7 bases match TRBD2. CDR3 length: 15 amino acids. Germline V CDR1 and CDR2: SQVTM, ANQGSEA. After removal of 2 bases from V and 2 bases from J, the junction contained 9 bases not matched to a gene. The CDR3 region is CSVERGEGVPYEQYF. In nucleotides, the CDR3 is TGCAGCGTTGAACGGGGGGAAGGGGTCCCCTACGAGCAGTACTTC.

CDR3 sequence: CASSPMDRSGTEAFF. Written as DNA, the CDR3 is TGTGCCAGCAGCCCGATGGACAGGAGCGGAACTGAAGCTTTCTTT. The chain has TRBV6-5 and TRBJ1-1, with 7 bases fitting TRBD1. CDR1 and CDR2 from the germline V gene are MNHEY and SVGAGI. The CDR3 sequence is 15 residues long. V trimming: 6 bases; J trimming: 5 bases; junction bases outside the gene matches: 12.